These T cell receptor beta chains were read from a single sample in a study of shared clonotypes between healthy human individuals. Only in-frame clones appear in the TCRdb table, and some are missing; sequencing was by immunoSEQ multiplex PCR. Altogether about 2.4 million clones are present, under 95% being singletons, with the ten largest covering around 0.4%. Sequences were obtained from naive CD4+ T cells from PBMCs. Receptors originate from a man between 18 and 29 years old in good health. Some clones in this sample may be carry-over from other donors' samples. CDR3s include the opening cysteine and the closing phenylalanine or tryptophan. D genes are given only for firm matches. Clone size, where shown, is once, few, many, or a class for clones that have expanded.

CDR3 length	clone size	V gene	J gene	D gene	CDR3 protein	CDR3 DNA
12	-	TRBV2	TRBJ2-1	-	CASSEGTGVPFF	TGTGCCAGCAGTGAAGGGACGGGAGTACCGTTCTTC
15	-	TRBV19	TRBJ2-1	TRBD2	CASSIGGGFGNEQFF	TGTGCCAGTAGTATAGGCGGGGGGTTCGGCAATGAGCAGTTCTTC
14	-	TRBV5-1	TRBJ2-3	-	CASSIRTQPDTQYF	TGCGCCAGCAGCATCAGGACCCAGCCGGATACGCAGTATTTT
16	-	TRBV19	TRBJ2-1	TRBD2	CASSTSAGAASNEQFF	TGTGCCAGTAGTACTTCAGCGGGAGCCGCATCCAATGAGCAGTTCTTC
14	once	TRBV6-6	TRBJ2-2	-	CASRRGQSTGELFF	TGTGCCAGCAGGCGCGGACAGTCCACCGGGGAGCTGTTTTTT
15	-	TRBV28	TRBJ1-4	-	CASSPSDRSGEKLFF	TGTGCCAGCAGTCCCTCCGACAGGTCGGGTGAAAAACTGTTTTTT
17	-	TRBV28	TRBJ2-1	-	CASSPLISPTSYNEQFF	TGTGCCAGCAGTCCCTTGATATCCCCGACCTCCTACAATGAGCAGTTCTTC
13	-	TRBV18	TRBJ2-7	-	CASSPPGGYEQYF	TGTGCCAGCTCACCACCGGGGGGTTACGAGCAGTACTTC
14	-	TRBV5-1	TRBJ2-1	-	CASSGGGGYNEQFF	TGCGCCAGCAGTGGGGGCGGGGGCTACAATGAGCAGTTCTTC
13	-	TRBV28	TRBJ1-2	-	CASRRGFGVGYTF	TGTGCCAGCAGACGGGGTTTTGGGGTTGGCTACACCTTC
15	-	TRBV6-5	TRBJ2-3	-	CASSPRNVLTDTQYF	TGTGCCAGCAGTCCCCGTAATGTGCTCACAGATACGCAGTATTTT
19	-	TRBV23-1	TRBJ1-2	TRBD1	CASSQSLQPQQGLGYGYTF	TGCGCCAGCAGTCAATCGCTACAGCCCCAACAGGGGCTCGGCTATGGCTACACCTTC
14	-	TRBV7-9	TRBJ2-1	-	CASAWRLTHNEQFF	TGTGCCAGCGCCTGGAGACTAACCCACAATGAGCAGTTCTTC
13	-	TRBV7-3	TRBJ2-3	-	CASSLLGTDTQYF	TGTGCCAGCAGCCTGTTGGGTACAGATACGCAGTATTTT
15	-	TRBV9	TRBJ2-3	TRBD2	CASSVVAGDTDTQYF	TGTGCCAGCAGCGTAGTGGCGGGAGATACAGATACGCAGTATTTT
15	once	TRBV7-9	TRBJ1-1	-	CASSSSQGGNTEAFF	TGTGCCAGCAGCTCCAGCCAGGGTGGTAACACTGAAGCTTTCTTT
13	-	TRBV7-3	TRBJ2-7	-	CASSLLGWGEQYF	TGTGCCAGCAGCTTACTCGGCTGGGGCGAGCAGTACTTC
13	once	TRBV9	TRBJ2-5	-	CASSVGVEETQYF	TGTGCCAGCAGCGTAGGGGTCGAAGAGACCCAGTACTTC
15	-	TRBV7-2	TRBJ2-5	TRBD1	CASSLLGRGQGTQYF	TGTGCCAGCAGCTTATTGGGGCGGGGACAGGGGACCCAGTACTTC
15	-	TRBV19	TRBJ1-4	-	CASRGTGATNEKLFF	TGTGCCAGTAGAGGGACGGGTGCAACTAATGAAAAACTGTTTTTT
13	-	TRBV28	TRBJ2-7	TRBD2	CAGQTSGTYEQYF	TGTGCCGGGCAGACTAGCGGAACCTACGAGCAGTACTTC
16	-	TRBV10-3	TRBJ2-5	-	CAISDTIQGSQETQYF	TGTGCCATCAGTGACACAATACAGGGATCCCAAGAGACCCAGTACTTC
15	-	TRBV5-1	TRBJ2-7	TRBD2	CASRPGGGGTYEQYF	TGCGCCAGCCGCCCCGGCGGCGGGGGAACCTACGAGCAGTACTTC
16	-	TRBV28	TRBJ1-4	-	CASSPPIQVSPEKLFF	TGTGCCAGCAGTCCACCGATACAGGTCTCTCCTGAAAAACTGTTTTTT
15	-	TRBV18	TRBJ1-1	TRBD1	CASSPMGQRNTEAFF	TGTGCCAGCTCACCAATGGGACAGAGGAACACTGAAGCTTTCTTT
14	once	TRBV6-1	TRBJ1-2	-	CASSAGTANYGYTF	TGTGCCAGCAGTGCGGGTACGGCTAACTATGGCTACACCTTC
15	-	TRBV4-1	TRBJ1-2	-	CASSHVRWSNYGYTF	TGCGCCAGCAGCCACGTGCGGTGGTCTAACTATGGCTACACCTTC
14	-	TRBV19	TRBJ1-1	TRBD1	CASRGTGEATEAFF	TGTGCCAGTAGGGGGACAGGGGAGGCGACTGAAGCTTTCTTT
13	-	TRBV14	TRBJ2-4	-	CASSLRRKNIQYF	TGTGCCAGCAGCCTTCGACGGAAAAACATTCAGTACTTC